Detailed here is one T cell receptor (beta chain). These data come from a study of shared clonotypes between healthy human individuals. This table comes from immunoSEQ multiplex PCR, and its TCRdb copy is limited to in-frame clones, with some not included. Of millions of clones in the sample, 85% to 95% were seen once. CDR1 DFQATT and CDR2 SNEGSKA come from the germline V gene (reference sequence). This CDR3 is 11 amino acids long. V lost 2 bases and J lost 5, with 6 bases in between. This receptor was identified in a man in his late teens or twenties in good health. Some clones in this sample may be carry-over from other donors' samples. The V and J genes are TRBV20-1 and TRBJ1-2, with D unclear. Source material: naive CD4+ T cells from PBMCs. The sample's subset: CD45RA+ positively selected. The CDR3 bases are TGCAGTGCTAGATTTCTGTATGGCTACACCTTC. Protein: CSARFLYGYTF.